Below, one T cell receptor beta chain is given with its context. The antigen is not known. TCRdb analysed the reads with MiXCR anew, one entry per CDR3 protein. There are some 500,000 distinct CDR3 sequences in the sample; roughly 34% occur only once, and roughly 15% lies in the top ten. The CDR3 totals 14 residues. Germline loops: CDR1 LNHDA, CDR2 SQIVND (reference sequence). Between the trimmed V and J ends, which lost 5 bases and 6 bases, there was a span of 13 bases. The data belong to a study of T cell repertoires in cytomegalovirus infection. Findings and limits, study-wide: In two of eight donors, the top clonotype was HLA-C-restricted CMV-specific.

Sequenced here: cultured PBMCs, sampled from culture after CMV antigen stimulation. V and J are TRBV19 and TRBJ2-2, with a possible D match to TRBD1 (6 bases). The sequence was obtained from a human donor in good health (CMV status not recorded). Some clones in this sample may be carry-over from other donors' samples. The CDR3 is CASSPAQGAGELFF. The CDR3 DNA reads as TGTGCCAGTAGTCCAGCACAGGGAGCCGGGGAGCTGTTTTTT.